Following are 15 T cell receptor beta chains from one sample sequenced in a study of blood T cell repertoires in COVID-19. Clones were read by immunoSEQ multiplex PCR, and TCRdb kept only the in-frame ones, dropping some. This table holds over 200,000 clones, about 92% found once. The sample consisted of peripheral blood. All receptors derive from a man younger than 45 with acute or convalescent COVID-19.

This rearrangement joins TRBV11-2 to TRBJ2-3; a possible D gene is TRBD2 (5 bases). Germline V gene sequence: CDR1 SGHAT, CDR2 FQNNGV. CDR3 length equals 12 residues. With 6 bases removed from V and 7 bases from J, the gap between germline ends came to 11 bases. The CDR3 coding sequence is TGTGCCAGCAGTTATCAGCGGAATACGCAGTATTTT. This encodes CASSYQRNTQYF.

V usage is TRBV6-6 and J usage is TRBJ1-1; no clear D. The CDR3 consists of 14 residues. Trimming took 7 bases from V and 7 from J, leaving 19 bases between them. From germline, CDR1 is MNHNY and CDR2 SVGAGI (reference sequence). The CDR3 DNA sequence: TGTGCCAGCACCTGGAGGTTCCAGGTGGTTGAAGCTTTCTTT. This codes for CASTWRFQVVEAFF.

Concerning this clone: The sample carries other DNA sequences with the same CDR3. The chain recombines TRBV28 with TRBJ1-2; a weak D match, TRBD1 (5 bases). This CDR3 region has 13 residues. Germline CDR1 MDHEN, CDR2 SYDVKM. V lost 3 bases to trimming and J lost 0 bases, with 5 bases between them. Here the CDR3 DNA reads TGTGCCAGCAGTTTCAGGGCTAACTATGGCTACACCTTC. The encoded protein is CASSFRANYGYTF.

The J gene is TRBJ2-2, the V gene TRBV27; 7 positions match TRBD2. Germline assignment: CDR1 MNHEY and CDR2 SMNVEV (reference sequence). The CDR3 is 14 amino acids. Trimming at V came to 7 bases and at J to 6 bases, leaving 8 bases not matched to a gene. In nucleotides, the CDR3 is TGTGCCAGCACCGCGGGGGTGAATGCCGGGGAGCTGTTTTTT. Amino acid sequence: CASTAGVNAGELFF.

V usage is TRBV7-9 and J usage is TRBJ1-2; a possible D gene is TRBD1 (6 bases). In germline, CDR1 is SEHNR, CDR2 FQNEAQ (reference sequence). The ends were cut back, 5 bases at V and 9 bases at J, with 19 bases in the middle. The CDR3 runs 14 residues. CDR3 nucleotides: TGTGCCAGCAGCATACAGGGTAGCCCCCGGAGCTACACCTTC. This sequence encodes CASSIQGSPRSYTF.

This rearrangement joins TRBV2 to TRBJ2-1, with D possibly matching TRBD1 (5 bases). The ends were cut back, 5 bases at V and 4 bases at J, with 9 bases in the middle. In germline, CDR1 is SNHLY, CDR2 FYNNEI. The CDR3 spans 13 residues. CDR3 region: CASSRQRYNEQFF. DNA of the CDR3: TGTGCCAGCAGTCGACAGAGATACAATGAGCAGTTCTTC. The complete variable domain, with remaining parts taken from reference TRBV2 and TRBJ2-1, reads EPEVTQTPSHQVTQMGQEVILRCVPISNHLYFYWYRQILGQKVEFLVSFYNNEISEKSEIFDDQFSVERPDGSNFTLKIRSTKLEDSAMYFCASSRQRYNEQFFGPGTRLTVL.

The chain uses TRBV5-1 and TRBJ1-6; D remains unclear. Trimming cost V 4 bases and J 5 bases, with 10 bases left between them. The germline gives CDR1 SGHRS, CDR2 YFSETQ. CDR3 length: 14 amino acids. The CDR3 protein is CASSAEIDNSPLHF. The CDR3, as DNA: TGCGCCAGCAGCGCAGAAATTGATAATTCACCCCTCCACTTT.

This clone was picked up one time. The rearrangement uses TRBV7-9 and TRBJ2-1; 11 nucleotides match TRBD2. The CDR3 has 16 amino acids. Germline-derived CDR1 and CDR2 are SEHNR and FQNEAQ (reference sequence). V shed 2 bases and J 7 bases; nucleotides not matched to a gene: 7. The CDR3 DNA is TGTGCCAGCAGCTTACTCCTAGCGGGAGGCACTAATGAGCAGTTCTTC. Amino acid sequence: CASSLLLAGGTNEQFF. The entire variable domain, with the rest obtained from reference TRBV7-9 and TRBJ2-1, is as follows: DTGVSQNPRHKITKRGQNVTFRCDPISEHNRLYWYRQTLGQGPEFLTYFQNEAQLEKSRLLSDRFSAERPKGSFSTLEIQRTEQGDSAMYLCASSLLLAGGTNEQFFGPGTRLTVL.

Remarks on this clone: Other DNA sequences in this specimen translate into the identical CDR3. The gene calls are TRBV18 and TRBJ1-1; D gene unclear. The germline V and J ends were trimmed by 3 bases and 1 base, with 6 bases remaining between them. The CDR3 contains 13 residues. CDR1 KGHSH and CDR2 LQKENI come from the germline V gene. This CDR3 is CASSPSGNTEAFF. Here the CDR3 DNA reads TGTGCCAGCTCACCTTCCGGGAACACTGAAGCTTTCTTT.

This clone came up once. The V gene is TRBV29-1, the J gene TRBJ1-1; 7 bases map to TRBD1. The V gene end was trimmed by 2 bases and the J gene end by 0 bases; junction bases not matched to a gene: 9. CDR1 is SQVTM, CDR2 ANQGSEA, per germline. The CDR3 totals 16 residues. DNA for the CDR3: TGCAGCGTTGAAAAGGCAGGGGGACCTTTGAACACTGAAGCTTTCTTT. It translates to CSVEKAGGPLNTEAFF. The full variable domain, rest sourced from reference TRBV29-1 and TRBJ1-1, is SAVISQKPSRDICQRGTSLTIQCQVDSQVTMMFWYRQQPGQSLTLIATANQGSEATYESGFVIDKFPISRPNLTFSTLTVSNMSPEDSSIYLCSVEKAGGPLNTEAFFGQGTRLTVV.

This clone was recorded once. This sequence joins TRBV27 and TRBJ2-2; D not resolved. Germline V gene lookup returns CDR1 MNHEY and CDR2 SMNVEV (reference sequence). The CDR3 extends over 11 amino acids. The V and J ends lost 10 bases and 0 bases respectively, with 3 bases between them. The CDR3 sequence: CATANTGELFF. The CDR3 nucleotides read TGTGCCACCGCGAACACCGGGGAGCTGTTTTTT.

This chain joins TRBV5-1 and TRBJ2-7; 8 nucleotides line up with TRBD2. CDR1 and CDR2 (germline): SGHRS, YFSETQ. The CDR3 loop spans 13 amino acids. Germline trimming cut 5 bases from V and 2 bases from J; bases unmatched to any gene: 3. CDR3 in amino acids: CASRLADAYEQYF. The DNA for the CDR3 is TGCGCCAGCAGACTAGCGGACGCCTACGAGCAGTACTTC.

V usage is TRBV27 and J usage is TRBJ2-3, with 9 bases that match TRBD2. The V gene end was trimmed by 6 bases and the J gene end by 3 bases; junction bases not matched to a gene: 7. Germline V gene lookup returns CDR1 MNHEY and CDR2 SMNVEV (reference sequence). The length of the CDR3 is 15 residues. CDR3 loop: CASSPGTSPTDTQYF. The CDR3 bases are TGTGCCAGCAGCCCCGGGACTAGCCCGACAGATACGCAGTATTTT.

V and J are TRBV9 and TRBJ1-1; 7 bases align to TRBD1. Germline V lookup: CDR1 SGDLS, CDR2 YYNGEE. The ends lost 0 bases at V and 2 bases at J; junction bases unmatched: 4. The CDR3 has 15 amino acids. CDR3 in amino acids: CASSVEAGGNTEAFF. The CDR3 DNA reads TGTGCCAGCAGCGTAGAAGCAGGGGGAAACACTGAAGCTTTCTTT.

In its sample, this clone was seen a few times. The chain uses TRBV18 and TRBJ2-1, with 13 bases aligning to TRBD2. The CDR3 has 15 amino acids. Germline lookup yields CDR1 KGHSH and CDR2 LQKENI. Trimming at V came to 8 bases and at J to 6 bases, leaving 7 bases not matched to a gene. CDR3 loop: CASQITSGRVNEQFF. CDR3 DNA: TGTGCCAGCCAGATCACTAGCGGGAGGGTCAATGAGCAGTTCTTC.